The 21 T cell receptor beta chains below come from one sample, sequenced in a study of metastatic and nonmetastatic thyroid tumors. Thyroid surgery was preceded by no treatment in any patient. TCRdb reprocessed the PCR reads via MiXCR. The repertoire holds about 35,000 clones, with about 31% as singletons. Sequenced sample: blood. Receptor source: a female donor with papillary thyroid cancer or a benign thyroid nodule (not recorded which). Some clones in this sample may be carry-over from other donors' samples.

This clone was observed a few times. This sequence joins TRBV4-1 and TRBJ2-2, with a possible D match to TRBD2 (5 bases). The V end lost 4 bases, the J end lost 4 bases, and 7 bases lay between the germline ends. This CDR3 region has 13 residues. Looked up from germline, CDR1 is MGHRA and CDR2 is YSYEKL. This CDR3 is CASSLSGTGELFF. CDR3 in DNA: TGCGCCAGCAGCCTAAGCGGCACCGGGGAGCTGTTTTTT.

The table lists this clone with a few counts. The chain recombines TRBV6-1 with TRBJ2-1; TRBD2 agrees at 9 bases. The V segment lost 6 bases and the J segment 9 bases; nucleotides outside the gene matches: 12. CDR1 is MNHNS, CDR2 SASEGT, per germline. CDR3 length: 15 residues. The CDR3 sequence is CASRQTSGRVSEQFF. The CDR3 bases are TGTGCCAGCAGACAGACTAGCGGCCGTGTGAGTGAGCAGTTCTTC.

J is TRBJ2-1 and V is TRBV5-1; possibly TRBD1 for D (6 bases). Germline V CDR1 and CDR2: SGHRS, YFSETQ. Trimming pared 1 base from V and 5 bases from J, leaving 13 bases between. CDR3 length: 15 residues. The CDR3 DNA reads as TGCGCCAGCAGCTTGAGGGTGGGGGCTAACAATGAGCAGTTCTTC. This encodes CASSLRVGANNEQFF.

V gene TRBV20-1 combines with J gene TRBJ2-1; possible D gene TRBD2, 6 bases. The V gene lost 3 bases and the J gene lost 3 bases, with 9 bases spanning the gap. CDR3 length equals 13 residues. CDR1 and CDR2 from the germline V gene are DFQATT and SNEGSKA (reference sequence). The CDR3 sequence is CSARVGGYNEQFF. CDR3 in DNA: TGCAGTGCTAGGGTGGGGGGCTACAATGAGCAGTTCTTC.

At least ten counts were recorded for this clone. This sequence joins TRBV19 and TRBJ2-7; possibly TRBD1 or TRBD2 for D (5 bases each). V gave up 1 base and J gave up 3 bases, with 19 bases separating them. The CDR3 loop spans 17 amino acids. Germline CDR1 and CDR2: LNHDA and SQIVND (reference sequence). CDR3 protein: CASSIGDASLGVYEQYF. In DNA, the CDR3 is TGTGCCAGTAGTATAGGCGACGCATCCTTGGGGGTCTACGAGCAGTACTTC.

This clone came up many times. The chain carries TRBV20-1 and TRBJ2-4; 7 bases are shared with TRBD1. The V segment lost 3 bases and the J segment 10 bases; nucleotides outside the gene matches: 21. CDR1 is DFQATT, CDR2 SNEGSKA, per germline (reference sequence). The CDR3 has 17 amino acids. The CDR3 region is CSARDTGETRLNRIQYF. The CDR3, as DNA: TGCAGTGCTAGGGATACAGGGGAGACTCGTTTGAATAGGATTCAGTACTTC.

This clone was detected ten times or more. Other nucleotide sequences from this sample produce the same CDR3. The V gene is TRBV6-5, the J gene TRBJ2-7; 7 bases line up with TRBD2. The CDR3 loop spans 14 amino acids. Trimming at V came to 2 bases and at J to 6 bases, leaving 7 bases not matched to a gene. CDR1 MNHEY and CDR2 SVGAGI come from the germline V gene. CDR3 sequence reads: CASSYGGGTSEQYF. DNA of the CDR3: TGTGCCAGCAGTTACGGGGGGGGAACCAGCGAGCAGTACTTC.

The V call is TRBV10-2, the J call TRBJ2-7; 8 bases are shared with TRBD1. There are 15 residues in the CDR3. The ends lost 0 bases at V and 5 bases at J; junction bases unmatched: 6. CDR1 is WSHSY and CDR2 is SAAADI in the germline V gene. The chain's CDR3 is CASSESARGLNEQYF. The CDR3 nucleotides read TGCGCCAGCAGTGAGTCGGCCAGGGGGCTAAACGAGCAGTACTTC.

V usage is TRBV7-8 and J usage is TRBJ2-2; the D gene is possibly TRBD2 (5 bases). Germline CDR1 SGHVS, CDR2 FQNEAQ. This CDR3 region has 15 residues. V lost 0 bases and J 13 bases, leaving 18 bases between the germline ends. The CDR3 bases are TGTGCCAGCAGCTTAGCATTGGCGGCGGGTCCTGGGCTGTTTTTT. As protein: CASSLALAAGPGLFF.

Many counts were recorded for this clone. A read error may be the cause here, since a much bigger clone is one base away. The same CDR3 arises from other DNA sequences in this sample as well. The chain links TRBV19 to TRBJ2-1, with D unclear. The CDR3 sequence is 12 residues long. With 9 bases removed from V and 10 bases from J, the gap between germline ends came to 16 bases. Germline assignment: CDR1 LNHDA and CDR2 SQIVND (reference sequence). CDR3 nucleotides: TGTGCCAGCAAGGGTAGGGTCAACGAGCAGTTCTTC. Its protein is CASKGRVNEQFF.

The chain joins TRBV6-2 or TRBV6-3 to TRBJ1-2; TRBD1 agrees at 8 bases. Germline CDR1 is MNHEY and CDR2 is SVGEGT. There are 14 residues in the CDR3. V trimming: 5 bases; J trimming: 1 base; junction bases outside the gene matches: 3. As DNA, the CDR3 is TGTGCCAGCAGTAGGACAGGGAATAACTATGGCTACACCTTC. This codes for CASSRTGNNYGYTF.

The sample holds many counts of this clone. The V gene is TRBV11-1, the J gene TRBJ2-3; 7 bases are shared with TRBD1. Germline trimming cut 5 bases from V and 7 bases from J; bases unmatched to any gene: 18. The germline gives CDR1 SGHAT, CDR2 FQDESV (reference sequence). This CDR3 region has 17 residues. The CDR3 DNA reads TGTGCCAGCAGCCCGCAGGGACAGATCGCCTCCCTTCATACGCAGTATTTT. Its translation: CASSPQGQIASLHTQYF.

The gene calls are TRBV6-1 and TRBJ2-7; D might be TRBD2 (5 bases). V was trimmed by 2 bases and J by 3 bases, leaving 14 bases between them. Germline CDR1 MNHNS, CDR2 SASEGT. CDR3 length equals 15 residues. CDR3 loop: CASSENGGLGYEQYF. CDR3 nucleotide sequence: TGTGCCAGCAGTGAAAACGGAGGTTTGGGCTACGAGCAGTACTTC.

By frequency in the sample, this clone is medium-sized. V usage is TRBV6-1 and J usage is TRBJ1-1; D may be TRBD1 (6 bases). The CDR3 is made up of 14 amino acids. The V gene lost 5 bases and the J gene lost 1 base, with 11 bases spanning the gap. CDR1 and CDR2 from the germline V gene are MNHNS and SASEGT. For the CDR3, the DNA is TGTGCCAGCAGTCCACAGGGACCGAACACTGAAGCTTTCTTT. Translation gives CASSPQGPNTEAFF.

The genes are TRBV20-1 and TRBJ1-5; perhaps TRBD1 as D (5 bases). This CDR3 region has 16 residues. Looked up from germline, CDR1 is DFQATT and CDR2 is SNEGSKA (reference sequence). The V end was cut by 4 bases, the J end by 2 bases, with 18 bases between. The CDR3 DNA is TGCAGTGCTATATATGTGGGAGGGGAGGGCAATCAGCCCCAGCATTTT. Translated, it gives CSAIYVGGEGNQPQHF.

For the CDR3, the DNA is TGTGCCAGCAGCCTGGGGGCGGCCAGCTCTGGAAACACCATATATTTT. Amino acids: CASSLGAASSGNTIYF. The chain employs TRBV5-8 and TRBJ1-3; possible D gene TRBD1, 6 bases. Germline assignment: CDR1 SGHTS and CDR2 YDEGEE. The CDR3 sequence is 16 residues long. The V and J ends lost 4 bases and 0 bases respectively, with 14 bases between them.

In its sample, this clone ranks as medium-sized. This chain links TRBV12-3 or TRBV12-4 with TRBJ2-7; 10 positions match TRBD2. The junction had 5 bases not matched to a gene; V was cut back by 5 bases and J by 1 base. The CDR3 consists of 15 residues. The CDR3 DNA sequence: TGTGCCAGCAGTCCTAGCGGGAGTCGTTCCTACGAGCAGTACTTC. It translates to CASSPSGSRSYEQYF.

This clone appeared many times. The CDR3 loop reads CAISETNTGELFF. The DNA for the CDR3 is TGTGCCATCAGTGAAACGAACACCGGGGAGCTGTTTTTT. The chain recombines TRBV10-3 with TRBJ2-2, with no clear D. CDR1 and CDR2 (germline): ENHRY, SYGVKD. V shed 3 bases and J shed 0 bases, with 2 bases lying between them. The CDR3 extends over 13 amino acids.

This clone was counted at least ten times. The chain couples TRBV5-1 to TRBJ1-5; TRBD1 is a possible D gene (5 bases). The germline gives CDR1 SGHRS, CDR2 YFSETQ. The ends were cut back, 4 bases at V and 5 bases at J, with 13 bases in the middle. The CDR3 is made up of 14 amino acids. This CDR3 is CASSPDGGHQPQHF. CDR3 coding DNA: TGCGCCAGCAGCCCCGACGGGGGTCATCAGCCCCAGCATTTT.

The CDR3 spells CASSKELRDYNEQFF. The CDR3 DNA is TGTGCCAGCAGCAAAGAACTGCGGGACTACAATGAGCAGTTCTTC. The V call is TRBV11-2, the J call TRBJ2-1, with a possible D match to TRBD2 (6 bases). Per germline, CDR1 SGHAT and CDR2 FQNNGV. Trimming stripped 5 bases from V and 3 bases from J, with 14 bases between. CDR3 length: 15 residues. Full variable domain (missing parts from reference TRBV11-2 and TRBJ2-1): EAGVAQSPRYKIIEKRQSVAFWCNPISGHATLYWYQQILGQGPKLLIQFQNNGVVDDSQLPKDRFSAERLKGVDSTLKIQPAKLEDSAVYLCASSKELRDYNEQFFGPGTRLTVL.

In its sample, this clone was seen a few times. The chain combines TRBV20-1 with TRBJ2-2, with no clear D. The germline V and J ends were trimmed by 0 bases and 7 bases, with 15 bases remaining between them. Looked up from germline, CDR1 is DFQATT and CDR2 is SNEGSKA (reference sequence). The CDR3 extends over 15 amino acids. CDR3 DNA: TGCAGTGCTAGAGACTCGTACACTCACGTCGGGGAGCTGTTTTTT. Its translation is CSARDSYTHVGELFF.